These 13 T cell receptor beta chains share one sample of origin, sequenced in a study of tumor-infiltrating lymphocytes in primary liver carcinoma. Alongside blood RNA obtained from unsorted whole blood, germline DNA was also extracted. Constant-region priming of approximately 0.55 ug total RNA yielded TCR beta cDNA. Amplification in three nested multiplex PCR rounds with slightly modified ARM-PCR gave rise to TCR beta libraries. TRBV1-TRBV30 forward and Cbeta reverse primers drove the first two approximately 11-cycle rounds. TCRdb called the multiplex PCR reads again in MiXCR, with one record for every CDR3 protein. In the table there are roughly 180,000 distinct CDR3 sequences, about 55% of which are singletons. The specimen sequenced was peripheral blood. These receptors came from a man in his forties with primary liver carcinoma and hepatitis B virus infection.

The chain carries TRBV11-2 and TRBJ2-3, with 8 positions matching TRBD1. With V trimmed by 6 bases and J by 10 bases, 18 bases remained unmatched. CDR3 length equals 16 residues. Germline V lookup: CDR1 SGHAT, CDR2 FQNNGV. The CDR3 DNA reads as TGTGCCAGCAGACCAATAAATCGGGACAGGTTGGTTGCGCAGTATTTT. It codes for CASRPINRDRLVAQYF. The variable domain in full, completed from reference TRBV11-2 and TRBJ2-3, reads EAGVAQSPRYKIIEKRQSVAFWCNPISGHATLYWYQQILGQGPKLLIQFQNNGVVDDSQLPKDRFSAERLKGVDSTLKIQPAKLEDSAVYLCASRPINRDRLVAQYFGPGTRLTVL.

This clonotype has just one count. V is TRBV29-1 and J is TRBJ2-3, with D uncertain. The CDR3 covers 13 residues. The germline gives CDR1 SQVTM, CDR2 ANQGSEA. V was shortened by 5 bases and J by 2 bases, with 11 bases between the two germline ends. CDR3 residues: CSVPGQDTDTQYF. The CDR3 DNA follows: TGCAGCGTTCCTGGGCAGGACACAGATACGCAGTATTTT.

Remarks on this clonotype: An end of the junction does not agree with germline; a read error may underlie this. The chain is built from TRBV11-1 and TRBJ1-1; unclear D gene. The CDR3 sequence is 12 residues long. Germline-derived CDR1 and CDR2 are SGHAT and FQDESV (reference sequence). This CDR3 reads CAGSLVWGEAFF. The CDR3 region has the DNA TGTGCCGGCAGCTTAGTGTGGGGAGAAGCTTTCTTC.

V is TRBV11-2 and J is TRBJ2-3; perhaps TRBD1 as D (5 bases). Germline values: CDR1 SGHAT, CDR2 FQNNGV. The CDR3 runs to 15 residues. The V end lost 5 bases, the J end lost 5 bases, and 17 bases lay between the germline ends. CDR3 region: CASSPTESSIDTQYF. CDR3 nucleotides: TGTGCCAGCAGCCCGACAGAATCTAGTATAGATACGCAGTATTTT.

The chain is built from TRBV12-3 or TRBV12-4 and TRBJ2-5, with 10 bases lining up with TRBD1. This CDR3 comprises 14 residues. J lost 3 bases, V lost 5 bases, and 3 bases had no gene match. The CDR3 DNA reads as TGTGCCAGCAGTCCGGGACAGGGGAAAGAGACCCAGTACTTC. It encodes CASSPGQGKETQYF.

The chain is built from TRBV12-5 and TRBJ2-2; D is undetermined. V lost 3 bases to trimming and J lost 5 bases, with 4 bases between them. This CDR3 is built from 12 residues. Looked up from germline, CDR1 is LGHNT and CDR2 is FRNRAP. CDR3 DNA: TGTGCTAGTGGTTTCACAACCGGGGAGCTGTTTTTT. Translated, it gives CASGFTTGELFF.

Here the CDR3 DNA reads TGCAGCGTTGAAGCCTTAACAGGGTCCCCAGATACGCAGTATTTT. Translating it yields CSVEALTGSPDTQYF. J is TRBJ2-3 and V is TRBV29-1, with a weak D call TRBD1 (6 bases). Trimming shortened V by 1 base and J by 4 bases, and 15 bases separated the two germline ends. Germline V lookup: CDR1 SQVTM, CDR2 ANQGSEA. This CDR3 is 15 amino acids long.

CDR3: CASSYSRGSGNTIYF. CDR3 DNA: TGTGCCAGCAGTTACTCTCGGGGCTCTGGAAACACCATATATTTT. The chain combines TRBV6-5 with TRBJ1-3; no reliable D call. V was shortened by 0 bases and J by 0 bases, with 6 bases between the two germline ends. Per germline, CDR1 MNHEY and CDR2 SVGAGI. The CDR3 spans 15 residues.

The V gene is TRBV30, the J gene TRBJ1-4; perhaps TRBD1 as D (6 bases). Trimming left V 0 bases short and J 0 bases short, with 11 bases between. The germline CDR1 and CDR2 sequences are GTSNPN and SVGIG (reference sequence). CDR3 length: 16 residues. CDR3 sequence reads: CAWSVPGDATNEKLFF. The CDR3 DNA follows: TGTGCCTGGAGTGTACCAGGGGATGCAACTAATGAAAAACTGTTTTTT.

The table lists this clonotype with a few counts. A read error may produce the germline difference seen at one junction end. CDR3 bases: TGTGCCAGTAGCTTATCACCTAGCGGCTATAGCGAGCAGTACTTC. Protein: CASSLSPSGYSEQYF. The chain recombines TRBV7-8 with TRBJ2-7; 7 bases are a match to TRBD2. The CDR3 is 15 residues long. Germline CDR1 reads SGHVS; CDR2 reads FQNEAQ.

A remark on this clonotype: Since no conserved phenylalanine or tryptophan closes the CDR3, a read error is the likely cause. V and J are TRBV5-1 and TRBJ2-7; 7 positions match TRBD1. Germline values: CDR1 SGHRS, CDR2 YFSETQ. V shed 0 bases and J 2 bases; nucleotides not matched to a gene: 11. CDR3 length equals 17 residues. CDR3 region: CASSLGEGRDRPYEQYL. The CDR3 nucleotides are TGCGCCAGCAGCTTGGGGGAAGGACGGGACAGACCCTACGAGCAGTACCTC.

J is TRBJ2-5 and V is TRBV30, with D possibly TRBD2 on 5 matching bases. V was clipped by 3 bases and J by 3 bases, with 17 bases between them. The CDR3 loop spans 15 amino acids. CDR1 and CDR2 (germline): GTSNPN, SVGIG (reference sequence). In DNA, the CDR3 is TGTGCCTGGAGCAATTTGCTGGGAGCCAAAGAGACCCAGTACTTC. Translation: CAWSNLLGAKETQYF.

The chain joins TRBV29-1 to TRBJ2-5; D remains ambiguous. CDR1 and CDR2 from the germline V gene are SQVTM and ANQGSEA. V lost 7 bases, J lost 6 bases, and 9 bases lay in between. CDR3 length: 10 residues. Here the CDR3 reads CSAEFKTQYF. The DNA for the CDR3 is TGCAGCGCTGAGTTCAAGACCCAGTACTTC.